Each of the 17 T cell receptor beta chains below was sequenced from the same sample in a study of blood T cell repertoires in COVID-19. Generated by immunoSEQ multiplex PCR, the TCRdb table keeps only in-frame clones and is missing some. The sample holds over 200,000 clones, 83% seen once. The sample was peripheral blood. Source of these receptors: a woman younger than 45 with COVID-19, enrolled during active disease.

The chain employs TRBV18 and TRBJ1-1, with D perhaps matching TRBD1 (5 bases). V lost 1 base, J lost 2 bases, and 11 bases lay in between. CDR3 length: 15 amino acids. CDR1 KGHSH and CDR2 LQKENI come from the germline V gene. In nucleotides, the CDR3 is TGTGCCAGCTCACCACTGGAGGGGTTAAACACTGAAGCTTTCTTT. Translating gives CASSPLEGLNTEAFF.

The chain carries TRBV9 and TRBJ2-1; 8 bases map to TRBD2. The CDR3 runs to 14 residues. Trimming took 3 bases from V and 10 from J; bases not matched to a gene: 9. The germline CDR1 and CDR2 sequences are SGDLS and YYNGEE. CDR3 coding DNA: TGTGCCAGCAGCGATCCAGCGGGAGTGAAAGAGCAGTTCTTC. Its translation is CASSDPAGVKEQFF.

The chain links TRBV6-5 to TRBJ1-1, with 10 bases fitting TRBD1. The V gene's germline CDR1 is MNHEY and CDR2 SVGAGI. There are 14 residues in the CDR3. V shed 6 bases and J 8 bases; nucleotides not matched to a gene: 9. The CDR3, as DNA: TGTGCCAGCAGCTCGCCCCGGACAGGGGGGGAAGCTTTCTTT. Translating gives CASSSPRTGGEAFF.

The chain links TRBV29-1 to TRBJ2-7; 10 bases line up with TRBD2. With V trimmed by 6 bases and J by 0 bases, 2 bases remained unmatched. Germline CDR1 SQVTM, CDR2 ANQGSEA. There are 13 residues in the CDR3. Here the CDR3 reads CSVLAGVSYEQYF. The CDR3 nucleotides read TGCAGCGTCCTAGCGGGAGTCTCCTACGAGCAGTACTTC.

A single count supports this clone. The CDR3 sequence: CASSQRKASGSPDTQYF. The CDR3 nucleotides read TGCGCCAGCAGCCAACGGAAAGCTAGCGGGAGCCCAGATACGCAGTATTTT. J is TRBJ2-3 and V is TRBV4-3; 10 positions match TRBD2. Germline trimming cut 2 bases from V and 4 bases from J; bases unmatched to any gene: 9. There are 17 residues in the CDR3. The V gene's germline CDR1 is LGHNA and CDR2 YSLEER.

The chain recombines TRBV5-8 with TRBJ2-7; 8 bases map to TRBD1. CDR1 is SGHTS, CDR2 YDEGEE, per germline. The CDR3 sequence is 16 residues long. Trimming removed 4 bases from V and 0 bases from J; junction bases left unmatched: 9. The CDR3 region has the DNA TGTGCCAGCAGCCTACCAACCGGGACAGGCTCCTACGAGCAGTACTTC. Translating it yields CASSLPTGTGSYEQYF.

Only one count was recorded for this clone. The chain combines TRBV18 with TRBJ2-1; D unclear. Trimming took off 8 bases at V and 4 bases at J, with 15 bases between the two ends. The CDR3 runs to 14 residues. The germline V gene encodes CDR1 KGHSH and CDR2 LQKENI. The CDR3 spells CASALSKRYNEQFF. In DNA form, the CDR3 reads TGTGCCAGCGCTCTTAGCAAACGTTACAATGAGCAGTTCTTC.

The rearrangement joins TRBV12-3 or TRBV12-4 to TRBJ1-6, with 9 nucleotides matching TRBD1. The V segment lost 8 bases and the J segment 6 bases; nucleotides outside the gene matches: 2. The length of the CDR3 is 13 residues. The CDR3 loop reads CASSDRGNSPLHF. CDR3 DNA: TGTGCCAGCTCGGACAGGGGTAATTCACCCCTCCACTTT.

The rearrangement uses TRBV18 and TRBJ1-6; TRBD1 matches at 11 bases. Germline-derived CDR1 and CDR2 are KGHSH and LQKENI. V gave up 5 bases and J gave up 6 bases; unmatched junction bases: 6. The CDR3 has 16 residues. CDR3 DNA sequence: TGTGCCAGCTCATCAGGACAGGGGGCTGGTAATTCACCCCTCCACTTT. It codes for CASSSGQGAGNSPLHF. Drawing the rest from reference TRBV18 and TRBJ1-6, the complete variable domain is NAGVMQNPRHLVRRRGQEARLRCSPMKGHSHVYWYRQLPEEGLKFMVYLQKENIIDESGMPKERFSAEFPKEGPSILRIQQVVRGDSAAYFCASSSGQGAGNSPLHFGNGTRLTVT.

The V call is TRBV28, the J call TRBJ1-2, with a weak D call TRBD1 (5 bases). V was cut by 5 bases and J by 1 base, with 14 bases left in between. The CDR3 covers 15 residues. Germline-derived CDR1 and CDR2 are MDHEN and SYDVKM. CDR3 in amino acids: CASSPQGELNYGYTF. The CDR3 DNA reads TGTGCCAGCAGTCCCCAAGGGGAACTTAACTATGGCTACACCTTC.

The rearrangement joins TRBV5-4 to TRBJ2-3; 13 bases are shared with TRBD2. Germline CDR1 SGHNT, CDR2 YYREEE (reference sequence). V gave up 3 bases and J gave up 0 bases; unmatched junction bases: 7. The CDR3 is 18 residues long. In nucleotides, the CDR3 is TGTGCCAGCAGCTGGGGACTAGCGGGGCGAACAAGCACAGATACGCAGTATTTT. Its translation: CASSWGLAGRTSTDTQYF.

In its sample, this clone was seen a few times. CDR3 nucleotide sequence: TGTGCCAGCAGTGAAGTAGGGGCGTGGGCTGAAGCTTTCTTT. Encoded protein: CASSEVGAWAEAFF. The chain is built from TRBV6-1 and TRBJ1-1; TRBD1 is a possible D gene (5 bases). In germline, CDR1 is MNHNS, CDR2 SASEGT. V lost 1 base and J lost 6, with 12 bases in between. The CDR3 has 14 residues.

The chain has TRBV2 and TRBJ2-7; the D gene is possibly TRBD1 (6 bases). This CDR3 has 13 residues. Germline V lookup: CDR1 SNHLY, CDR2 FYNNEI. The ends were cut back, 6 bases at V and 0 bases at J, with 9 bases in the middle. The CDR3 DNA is TGTGCCAGCAGCTCGACAGGCTCCTACGAGCAGTACTTC. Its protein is CASSSTGSYEQYF.

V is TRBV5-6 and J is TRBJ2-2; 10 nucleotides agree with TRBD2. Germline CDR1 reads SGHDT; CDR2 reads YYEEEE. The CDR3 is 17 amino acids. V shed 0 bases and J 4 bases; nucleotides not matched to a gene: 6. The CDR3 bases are TGTGCCAGCAGCTTGGGGCTAGCGGGAGTCGGCACCGGGGAGCTGTTTTTT. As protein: CASSLGLAGVGTGELFF.

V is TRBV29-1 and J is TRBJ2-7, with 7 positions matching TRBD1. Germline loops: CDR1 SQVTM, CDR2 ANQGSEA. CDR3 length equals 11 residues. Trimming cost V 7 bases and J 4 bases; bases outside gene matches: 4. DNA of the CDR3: TGCAGCGGCACACAGGGGTACGAGCAGTACTTC. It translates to CSGTQGYEQYF.

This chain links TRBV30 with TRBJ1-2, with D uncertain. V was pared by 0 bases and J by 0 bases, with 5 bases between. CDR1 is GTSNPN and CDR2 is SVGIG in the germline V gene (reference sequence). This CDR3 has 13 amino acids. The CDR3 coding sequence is TGTGCCTGGAGTGTATCTGCTAACTATGGCTACACCTTC. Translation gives CAWSVSANYGYTF.

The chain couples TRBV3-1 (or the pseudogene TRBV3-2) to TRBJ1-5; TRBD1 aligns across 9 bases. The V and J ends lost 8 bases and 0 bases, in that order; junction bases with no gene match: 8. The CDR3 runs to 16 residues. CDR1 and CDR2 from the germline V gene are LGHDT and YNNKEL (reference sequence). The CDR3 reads CASSTGGGFSNQPQHF. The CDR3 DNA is TGTGCCAGCTCCACAGGGGGCGGCTTTAGCAATCAGCCCCAGCATTTT.